These T cell receptor beta chains were read from a single sample in a study of CD8 T cells in ankylosing spondylitis. TCRdb analysed the 5' RACE reads with MiXCR anew, one entry per CDR3 protein. This repertoire shows some 240,000 distinct CDR3 sequences, about 7% found once; its top ten account for 14%. Sequencing was done on a sample of blood, either unsorted or a sorted T cell fraction (not recorded which). Receptors originate from a male donor with ankylosing spondylitis. The CDR3 runs from the conserved cysteine through the conserved F or W. A D gene is named only where the DNA matches it firmly. Rows may omit the clone size; those that give it use once, few, many or a size class.

d_gene: TRBD2; j_gene: TRBJ2-1; v_gene: TRBV13; len: 17; abundance: NA; CDR3aa: CASRVRTGTSGTNEQFF; CDR3nt: TGTGCCAGCAGAGTTCGTACCGGGACTAGCGGGACGAATGAGCAGTTCTTC
d_gene: TRBD2; j_gene: TRBJ2-1; v_gene: TRBV9; len: 14; abundance: many; CDR3aa: CASSVAGGVYEQFF; CDR3nt: TGTGCCAGCAGCGTAGCGGGGGGGGTCTATGAGCAGTTCTTC
d_gene: TRBD2; j_gene: TRBJ2-3; v_gene: TRBV6-1; len: 13; abundance: many; CDR3aa: CASSGLGSDTQYF; CDR3nt: TGTGCCAGTTCCGGACTAGGTTCAGATACGCAGTATTTT
d_gene: NA; j_gene: TRBJ2-2; v_gene: TRBV30; len: 15; abundance: many; CDR3aa: CAWSRFVANTGELFF; CDR3nt: TGTGCCTGGAGTAGATTTGTGGCGAACACCGGGGAGCTGTTTTTT
d_gene: NA; j_gene: TRBJ2-1; v_gene: TRBV7-9; len: 17; abundance: NA; CDR3aa: CASSIGPPRVRWNEQFF; CDR3nt: TGTGCCAGCAGCATAGGACCACCCCGGGTTAGGTGGAATGAGCAGTTCTTC
d_gene: TRBD2; j_gene: TRBJ2-2; v_gene: TRBV7-6; len: 16; abundance: many; CDR3aa: CASSATSGINTGELFF; CDR3nt: TGTGCCAGCAGCGCGACTAGCGGGATTAACACCGGGGAGCTGTTTTTT
d_gene: TRBD2; j_gene: TRBJ2-7; v_gene: TRBV4-2; len: 17; abundance: many; CDR3aa: CASSQVASGSWSYEQYF; CDR3nt: TGTGCCAGCAGCCAAGTGGCAAGCGGGAGCTGGTCCTACGAGCAGTACTTC
d_gene: NA; j_gene: TRBJ2-2; v_gene: TRBV6-2/TRBV6-3; len: 12; abundance: many; CDR3aa: CASNSGRGELFF; CDR3nt: TGTGCCAGCAACTCCGGGCGGGGGGAGCTGTTTTTT
d_gene: NA; j_gene: TRBJ1-1; v_gene: TRBV20-1; len: 13; abundance: few; CDR3aa: CSARGVGNTEAFF; CDR3nt: TGCAGTGCTAGAGGGGTAGGGAACACTGAAGCTTTCTTT
d_gene: TRBD1; j_gene: TRBJ1-6; v_gene: TRBV25-1; len: 15; abundance: many; CDR3aa: CASSERTGTNSPLHF; CDR3nt: TGTGCCAGCAGTGAGCGGACAGGGACGAATTCACCCCTCCACTTT
d_gene: TRBD2; j_gene: TRBJ2-1; v_gene: TRBV5-1; len: 16; abundance: many; CDR3aa: CASSLELAGGFNEQFF; CDR3nt: TGCGCCAGCAGCTTGGAATTAGCGGGAGGGTTTAATGAGCAGTTCTTC
d_gene: NA; j_gene: TRBJ1-1; v_gene: TRBV12-3/TRBV12-4; len: 13; abundance: few; CDR3aa: CASRLGPNTEAFF; CDR3nt: TGTGCCAGCAGACTCGGCCCTAACACTGAAGCTTTCTTT
d_gene: NA; j_gene: TRBJ2-3; v_gene: TRBV4-1; len: 15; abundance: NA; CDR3aa: CASSQAWGMADTQYF; CDR3nt: TGCGCCAGCAGCCAAGCTTGGGGTATGGCGGATACGCAGTATTTT
d_gene: NA; j_gene: TRBJ2-7; v_gene: TRBV5-5; len: 14; abundance: many; CDR3aa: CASSLADADYEQYF; CDR3nt: TGTGCCAGCAGCTTGGCGGATGCCGACTACGAGCAGTACTTC
d_gene: NA; j_gene: TRBJ2-7; v_gene: TRBV7-2; len: 14; abundance: few; CDR3aa: CASSFRERSYEQYF; CDR3nt: TGTGCCAGCAGCTTTCGGGAAAGGAGCTACGAGCAGTACTTC
d_gene: TRBD1; j_gene: TRBJ2-2; v_gene: TRBV7-9; len: 15; abundance: many; CDR3aa: CASREPGQGGGELFF; CDR3nt: TGTGCCAGCAGAGAACCGGGACAGGGAGGCGGGGAGCTGTTTTTT
d_gene: NA; j_gene: TRBJ1-3; v_gene: TRBV10-3; len: 11; abundance: many; CDR3aa: CAISEVGLLTF; CDR3nt: TGTGCCATCAGTGAGGTTGGACTCCTAACTTTT
d_gene: TRBD1; j_gene: TRBJ1-4; v_gene: TRBV24-1; len: 15; abundance: many; CDR3aa: CATSDPGTGDEKLFF; CDR3nt: TGTGCCACCAGTGATCCCGGGACAGGGGATGAAAAACTGTTTTTT
d_gene: NA; j_gene: TRBJ2-7; v_gene: TRBV7-2; len: 15; abundance: many; CDR3aa: CASSLRAQDSYEQYF; CDR3nt: TGTGCCAGCAGCTTGAGGGCACAGGATAGCTACGAGCAGTACTTC
d_gene: NA; j_gene: TRBJ2-3; v_gene: TRBV28; len: 17; abundance: many; CDR3aa: CASSLTRDSLFTDTQYF; CDR3nt: TGTGCCAGCAGCCTTACCCGCGACAGCCTTTTCACAGATACGCAGTATTTT
d_gene: NA; j_gene: TRBJ2-7; v_gene: TRBV27; len: 12; abundance: many; CDR3aa: CASRQHFYEQYF; CDR3nt: TGTGCCAGCCGCCAACACTTCTACGAGCAGTACTTC
d_gene: NA; j_gene: TRBJ2-5; v_gene: TRBV4-3; len: 15; abundance: many; CDR3aa: CASSQDDTPYWAQYF; CDR3nt: TGCGCCAGCAGCCAAGATGATACCCCCTACTGGGCCCAGTACTTC
d_gene: NA; j_gene: TRBJ1-2; v_gene: TRBV29-1; len: 13; abundance: many; CDR3aa: CSVGLGTNYGYTF; CDR3nt: TGCAGCGTTGGTTTAGGGACTAACTATGGCTACACCTTC
d_gene: NA; j_gene: TRBJ2-2; v_gene: TRBV11-3; len: 17; abundance: NA; CDR3aa: CASSSQSEHLNTGELFF; CDR3nt: TGTGCCAGCAGCTCTCAATCCGAACACCTGAACACCGGGGAGCTGTTTTTT
d_gene: NA; j_gene: TRBJ2-1; v_gene: TRBV10-3; len: 13; abundance: many; CDR3aa: CAISIGQNNEQFF; CDR3nt: TGTGCCATCAGTATTGGACAGAACAATGAGCAGTTCTTC
d_gene: NA; j_gene: TRBJ2-7; v_gene: TRBV20-1; len: 20; abundance: NA; CDR3aa: CSARDPAEEGARESSYEQYF; CDR3nt: TGCAGTGCTAGAGACCCCGCTGAGGAGGGGGCAAGGGAGAGCTCCTACGAGCAGTACTTC
d_gene: NA; j_gene: TRBJ1-3; v_gene: TRBV6-1; len: 14; abundance: many; CDR3aa: CASSQTVLRNTIYF; CDR3nt: TGTGCCAGCAGCCAGACCGTACTCCGAAACACCATATATTTT
d_gene: NA; j_gene: TRBJ2-5; v_gene: TRBV6-6; len: 12; abundance: many; CDR3aa: CASSYSAETQYF; CDR3nt: TGTGCCAGCAGTTACTCGGCGGAGACCCAGTACTTC
d_gene: NA; j_gene: TRBJ1-2; v_gene: TRBV20-1; len: 19; abundance: NA; CDR3aa: CSARVRRTARGSLNYGYTF; CDR3nt: TGCAGTGCTAGAGTTAGGCGGACAGCTAGGGGTTCACTTAACTATGGCTACACCTTC
d_gene: NA; j_gene: TRBJ1-4; v_gene: TRBV4-2; len: 14; abundance: few; CDR3aa: CASSHGVTNEKLFF; CDR3nt: TGTGCCAGCAGCCATGGGGTTACTAATGAAAAACTGTTTTTT
d_gene: NA; j_gene: TRBJ1-1; v_gene: TRBV12-3/TRBV12-4; len: 13; abundance: many; CDR3aa: CASSPPRGTEAFF; CDR3nt: TGTGCCAGCAGCCCCCCACGGGGCACTGAAGCTTTCTTT
d_gene: NA; j_gene: TRBJ1-2; v_gene: TRBV27; len: 12; abundance: many; CDR3aa: CASSFGGNGYTF; CDR3nt: TGTGCCAGCAGTTTCGGAGGAAACGGCTACACCTTC
d_gene: NA; j_gene: TRBJ1-1; v_gene: TRBV6-1; len: 15; abundance: many; CDR3aa: CASSEEGDMNTEAFF; CDR3nt: TGTGCCAGCAGTGAAGAAGGGGACATGAACACTGAAGCTTTCTTT
d_gene: NA; j_gene: TRBJ2-7; v_gene: TRBV5-5; len: 12; abundance: many; CDR3aa: CASHGVSYEQYF; CDR3nt: TGTGCCAGCCACGGGGTCTCCTACGAGCAGTACTTC
d_gene: NA; j_gene: TRBJ1-6; v_gene: TRBV7-2; len: 16; abundance: NA; CDR3aa: CASSFDGRWYNSPLHF; CDR3nt: TGTGCCAGCAGCTTCGACGGGCGCTGGTATAATTCACCCCTCCACTTT
d_gene: TRBD2; j_gene: TRBJ2-2; v_gene: TRBV5-6; len: 16; abundance: few; CDR3aa: CASSLALAENTGELFF; CDR3nt: TGTGCCAGCAGCTTGGCGCTAGCGGAGAACACCGGGGAGCTGTTTTTT
d_gene: NA; j_gene: TRBJ2-7; v_gene: TRBV18; len: 13; abundance: many; CDR3aa: CASSQLGHYEQYF; CDR3nt: TGTGCCAGCTCACAATTGGGACACTACGAGCAGTACTTC
d_gene: TRBD1; j_gene: TRBJ2-1; v_gene: TRBV6-1; len: 13; abundance: many; CDR3aa: CASSPYRGNEQFF; CDR3nt: TGTGCCAGCAGCCCATACAGGGGCAATGAGCAGTTCTTC
d_gene: NA; j_gene: TRBJ2-4; v_gene: TRBV7-9; len: 14; abundance: many; CDR3aa: CATDPPIAKNIQYF; CDR3nt: TGTGCCACCGACCCCCCCATAGCCAAAAACATTCAGTACTTC
d_gene: TRBD2; j_gene: TRBJ2-7; v_gene: TRBV28; len: 15; abundance: many; CDR3aa: CASSRDPGGRYEQYF; CDR3nt: TGTGCCAGCAGTCGGGACCCGGGGGGTCGCTACGAGCAGTACTTC
d_gene: NA; j_gene: TRBJ2-1; v_gene: TRBV29-1; len: 10; abundance: many; CDR3aa: CSAEGNEQFF; CDR3nt: TGCAGCGCCGAAGGGAATGAGCAGTTCTTC
d_gene: NA; j_gene: TRBJ2-1; v_gene: TRBV20-1; len: 14; abundance: many; CDR3aa: CSRPLGGGHREQFF; CDR3nt: TGCAGCCGCCCTCTAGGGGGAGGACACAGAGAGCAGTTCTTC
d_gene: TRBD2; j_gene: TRBJ2-7; v_gene: TRBV4-2; len: 15; abundance: few; CDR3aa: CASSQVGGGNYEQYF; CDR3nt: TGTGCCAGCAGCCAAGTAGGCGGGGGTAACTACGAGCAGTACTTC
d_gene: TRBD1; j_gene: TRBJ1-5; v_gene: TRBV27; len: 13; abundance: many; CDR3aa: CASRGQGEQPQHF; CDR3nt: TGTGCCAGCAGGGGACAGGGTGAACAGCCCCAGCATTTT
d_gene: TRBD1; j_gene: TRBJ2-7; v_gene: TRBV11-2; len: 13; abundance: NA; CDR3aa: CASSFGQVDEQYF; CDR3nt: TGTGCCAGCAGCTTCGGACAGGTCGACGAGCAGTACTTC
d_gene: NA; j_gene: TRBJ2-5; v_gene: TRBV7-9; len: 16; abundance: many; CDR3aa: CASSFLRGTRQETQYF; CDR3nt: TGTGCCAGCAGCTTTCTAAGGGGGACACGGCAAGAGACCCAGTACTTC
d_gene: NA; j_gene: TRBJ2-6; v_gene: TRBV11-1; len: 15; abundance: few; CDR3aa: CASRDTGTGANVLTF; CDR3nt: TGTGCCAGCAGAGATACAGGGACTGGGGCCAACGTCCTGACTTTC
d_gene: TRBD1; j_gene: TRBJ1-2; v_gene: TRBV6-2/TRBV6-3; len: 15; abundance: few; CDR3aa: CASSYNRGLFYGYTF; CDR3nt: TGTGCCAGCAGTTACAACAGGGGGCTGTTCTATGGCTACACCTTC
d_gene: NA; j_gene: TRBJ2-7; v_gene: TRBV27; len: 13; abundance: many; CDR3aa: CASSATHAYEQYF; CDR3nt: TGTGCCAGCAGCGCAACTCATGCCTACGAGCAGTACTTC
d_gene: NA; j_gene: TRBJ1-2; v_gene: TRBV27; len: 12; abundance: many; CDR3aa: CASRWGSGGYTF; CDR3nt: TGTGCCAGCAGATGGGGGAGCGGCGGCTACACCTTC
d_gene: NA; j_gene: TRBJ1-5; v_gene: TRBV6-2/TRBV6-3; len: 15; abundance: many; CDR3aa: CASSRQADSNQPQHF; CDR3nt: TGTGCCAGCAGCAGACAGGCCGATAGCAATCAGCCCCAGCATTTT
d_gene: NA; j_gene: TRBJ1-6; v_gene: TRBV27; len: 16; abundance: many; CDR3aa: CASSSGPGAYNSPLHF; CDR3nt: TGTGCCAGCAGTTCCGGCCCCGGGGCCTATAATTCACCCCTCCACTTT
d_gene: NA; j_gene: TRBJ2-2; v_gene: TRBV2; len: 12; abundance: many; CDR3aa: CASSRNTGELFF; CDR3nt: TGTGCCAGCAGTAGGAACACCGGGGAGCTGTTTTTT
d_gene: NA; j_gene: TRBJ2-5; v_gene: TRBV9; len: 14; abundance: many; CDR3aa: CASSVGRAGETQYF; CDR3nt: TGTGCCAGCAGCGTAGGCAGGGCAGGAGAGACCCAGTACTTC
d_gene: NA; j_gene: TRBJ2-7; v_gene: TRBV25-1; len: 14; abundance: many; CDR3aa: CASSGGESSYEQYF; CDR3nt: TGTGCCAGCAGTGGGGGGGAGAGCTCCTACGAGCAGTACTTC
d_gene: NA; j_gene: TRBJ1-4; v_gene: TRBV4-1; len: 14; abundance: NA; CDR3aa: CASSQAGTNEKLFF; CDR3nt: TGCGCCAGCAGCCAAGCAGGGACTAATGAAAAACTGTTTTTT
d_gene: NA; j_gene: TRBJ1-1; v_gene: TRBV7-9; len: 14; abundance: many; CDR3aa: CASSLEGLNTEAFF; CDR3nt: TGTGCCAGCAGCCTAGAAGGGTTGAACACTGAAGCTTTCTTT
d_gene: TRBD2; j_gene: TRBJ2-1; v_gene: TRBV29-1; len: 19; abundance: many; CDR3aa: CSGESSGTSGVSSYNEQFF; CDR3nt: TGCAGCGGAGAATCCTCCGGGACTAGCGGGGTCAGCTCCTACAATGAGCAGTTCTTC
d_gene: NA; j_gene: TRBJ1-6; v_gene: TRBV9; len: 14; abundance: many; CDR3aa: CASSPQGGNSPLHF; CDR3nt: TGTGCCAGCAGCCCCCAGGGAGGTAATTCACCCCTCCACTTT
d_gene: NA; j_gene: TRBJ1-1; v_gene: TRBV4-2; len: 14; abundance: few; CDR3aa: CASSPLEGNTEAFF; CDR3nt: TGTGCCAGCAGCCCACTAGAGGGGAACACTGAAGCTTTCTTT